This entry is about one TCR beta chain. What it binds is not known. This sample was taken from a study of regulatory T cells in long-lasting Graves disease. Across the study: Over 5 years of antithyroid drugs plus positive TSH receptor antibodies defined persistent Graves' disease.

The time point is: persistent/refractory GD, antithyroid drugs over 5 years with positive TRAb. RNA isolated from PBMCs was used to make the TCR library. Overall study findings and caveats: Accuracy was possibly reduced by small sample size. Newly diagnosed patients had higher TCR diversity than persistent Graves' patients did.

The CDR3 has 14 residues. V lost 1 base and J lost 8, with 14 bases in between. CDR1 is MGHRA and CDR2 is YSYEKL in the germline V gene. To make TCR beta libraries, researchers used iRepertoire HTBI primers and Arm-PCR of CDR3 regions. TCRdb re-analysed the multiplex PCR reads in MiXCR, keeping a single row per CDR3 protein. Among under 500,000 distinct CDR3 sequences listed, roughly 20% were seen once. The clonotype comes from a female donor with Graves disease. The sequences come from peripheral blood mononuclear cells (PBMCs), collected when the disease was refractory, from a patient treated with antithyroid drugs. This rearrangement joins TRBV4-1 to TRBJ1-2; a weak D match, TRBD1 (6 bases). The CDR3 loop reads CASSQVVGGQGYTF. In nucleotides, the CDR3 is TGCGCCAGCAGCCAAGTCGTAGGTGGACAGGGCTACACCTTC.